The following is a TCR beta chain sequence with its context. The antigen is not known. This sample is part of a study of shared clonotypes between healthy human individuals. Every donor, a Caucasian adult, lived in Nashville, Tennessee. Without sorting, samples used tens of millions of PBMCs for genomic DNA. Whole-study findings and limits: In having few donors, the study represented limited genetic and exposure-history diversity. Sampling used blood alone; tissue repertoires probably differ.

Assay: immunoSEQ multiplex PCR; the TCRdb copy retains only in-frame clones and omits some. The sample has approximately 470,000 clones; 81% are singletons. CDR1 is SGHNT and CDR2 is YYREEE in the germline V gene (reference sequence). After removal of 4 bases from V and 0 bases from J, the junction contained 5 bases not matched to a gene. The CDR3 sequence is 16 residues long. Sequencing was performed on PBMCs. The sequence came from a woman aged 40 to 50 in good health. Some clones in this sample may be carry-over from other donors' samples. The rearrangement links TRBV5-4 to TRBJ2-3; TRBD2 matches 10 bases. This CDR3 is CASSPGAGGSTDTQYF. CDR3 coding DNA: TGTGCCAGCAGCCCAGGAGCGGGAGGGAGCACAGATACGCAGTATTTT.